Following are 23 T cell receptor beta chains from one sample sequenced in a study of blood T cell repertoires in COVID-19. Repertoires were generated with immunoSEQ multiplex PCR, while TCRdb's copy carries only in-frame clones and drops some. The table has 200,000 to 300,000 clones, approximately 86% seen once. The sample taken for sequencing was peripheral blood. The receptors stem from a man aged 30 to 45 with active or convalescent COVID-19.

The CDR3 DNA follows: TGTGCCAGCAGCCGGCCCGGGACAGCTATCAATGAGCAGTTCTTC. This codes for CASSRPGTAINEQFF. The chain is built from TRBV16 and TRBJ2-1, with 7 bases identical to TRBD1. The J segment lost 6 bases and the V segment lost 4 bases, leaving 9 bases of the junction unmatched. The CDR3 spans 15 residues. Germline lookup yields CDR1 KGHSY and CDR2 FQNENV.

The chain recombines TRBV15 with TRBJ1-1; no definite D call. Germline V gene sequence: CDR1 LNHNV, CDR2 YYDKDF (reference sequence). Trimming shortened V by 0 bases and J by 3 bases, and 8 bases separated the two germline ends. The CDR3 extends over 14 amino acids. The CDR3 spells CATSRDPGDTEAFF. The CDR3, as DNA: TGTGCCACCAGCAGAGATCCCGGTGACACTGAAGCTTTCTTT.

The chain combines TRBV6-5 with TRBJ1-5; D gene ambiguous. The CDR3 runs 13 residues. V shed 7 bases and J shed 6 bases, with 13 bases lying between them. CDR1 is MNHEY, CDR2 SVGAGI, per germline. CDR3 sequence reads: CASTRASGQPQHF. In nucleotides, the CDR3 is TGTGCCAGCACGAGGGCCTCCGGTCAGCCCCAGCATTTT.

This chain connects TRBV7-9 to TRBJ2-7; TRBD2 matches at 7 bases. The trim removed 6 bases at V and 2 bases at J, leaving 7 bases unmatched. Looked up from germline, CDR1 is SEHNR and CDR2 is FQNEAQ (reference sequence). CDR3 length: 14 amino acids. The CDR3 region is CASRPGGGTYEQYF. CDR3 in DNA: TGTGCCAGCAGGCCAGGCGGGGGTACCTACGAGCAGTACTTC. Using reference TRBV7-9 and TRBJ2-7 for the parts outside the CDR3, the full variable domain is DTGVSQNPRHKITKRGQNVTFRCDPISEHNRLYWYRQTLGQGPEFLTYFQNEAQLEKSRLLSDRFSAERPKGSFSTLEIQRTEQGDSAMYLCASRPGGGTYEQYFGPGTRLTVT.

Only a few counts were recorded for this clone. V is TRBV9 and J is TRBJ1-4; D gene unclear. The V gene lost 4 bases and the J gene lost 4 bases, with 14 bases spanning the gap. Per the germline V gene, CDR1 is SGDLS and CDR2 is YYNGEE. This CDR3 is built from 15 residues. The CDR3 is CASSTSWGDNEKLFF. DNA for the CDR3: TGTGCCAGCAGCACTAGCTGGGGTGATAATGAAAAACTGTTTTTT.

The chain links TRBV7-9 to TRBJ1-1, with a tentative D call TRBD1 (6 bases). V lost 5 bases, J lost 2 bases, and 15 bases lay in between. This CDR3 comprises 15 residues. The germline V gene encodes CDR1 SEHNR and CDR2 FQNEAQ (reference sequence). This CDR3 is CASSLPWGRNTEAFF. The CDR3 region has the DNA TGTGCCAGCAGCCTCCCCTGGGGGCGAAACACTGAAGCTTTCTTT.

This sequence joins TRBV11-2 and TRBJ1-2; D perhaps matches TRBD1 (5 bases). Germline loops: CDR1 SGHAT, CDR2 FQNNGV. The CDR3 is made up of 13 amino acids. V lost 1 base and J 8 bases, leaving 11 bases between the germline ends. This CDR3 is CASSLARAGGYTF. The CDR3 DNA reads TGTGCCAGCAGCTTAGCCAGGGCCGGCGGCTACACCTTC.

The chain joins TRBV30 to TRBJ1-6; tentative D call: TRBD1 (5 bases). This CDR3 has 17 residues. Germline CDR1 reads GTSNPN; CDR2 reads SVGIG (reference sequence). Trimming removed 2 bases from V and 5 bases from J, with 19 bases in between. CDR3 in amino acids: CAWSFSGTPLDNSPLHF. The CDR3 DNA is TGTGCCTGGAGTTTTTCCGGGACTCCCTTGGATAATTCACCCCTCCACTTT.

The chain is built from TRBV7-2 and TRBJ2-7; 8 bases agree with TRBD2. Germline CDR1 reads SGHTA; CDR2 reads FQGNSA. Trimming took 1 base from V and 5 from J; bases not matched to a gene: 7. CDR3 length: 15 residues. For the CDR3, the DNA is TGTGCCAGCAGCTTAGAAATACTAGCGGCTCACGAGCAGTACTTC. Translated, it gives CASSLEILAAHEQYF.

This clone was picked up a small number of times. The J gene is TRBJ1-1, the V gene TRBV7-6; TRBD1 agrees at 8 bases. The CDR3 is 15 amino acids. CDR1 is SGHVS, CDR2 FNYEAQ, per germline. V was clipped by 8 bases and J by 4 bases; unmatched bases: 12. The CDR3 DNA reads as TGTGCCAGCGGGGATGACAGGGGATTTTCCACTGAAGCTTTCTTT. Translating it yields CASGDDRGFSTEAFF.

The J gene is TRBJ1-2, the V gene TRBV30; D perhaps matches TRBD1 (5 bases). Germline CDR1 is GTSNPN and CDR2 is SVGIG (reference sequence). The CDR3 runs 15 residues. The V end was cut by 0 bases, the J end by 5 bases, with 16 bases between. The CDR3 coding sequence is TGTGCCTGGAGTGTACTGAGGGGCGGGGGGTATGGCTACACCTTC. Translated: CAWSVLRGGGYGYTF.

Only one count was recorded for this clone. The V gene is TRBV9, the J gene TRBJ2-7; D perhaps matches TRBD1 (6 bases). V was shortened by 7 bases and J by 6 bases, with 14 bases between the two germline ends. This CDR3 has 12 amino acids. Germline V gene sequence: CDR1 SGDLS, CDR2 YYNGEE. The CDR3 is CASGDTFSEQYF. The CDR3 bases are TGTGCCAGCGGGGACACTTTTTCCGAGCAGTACTTC.

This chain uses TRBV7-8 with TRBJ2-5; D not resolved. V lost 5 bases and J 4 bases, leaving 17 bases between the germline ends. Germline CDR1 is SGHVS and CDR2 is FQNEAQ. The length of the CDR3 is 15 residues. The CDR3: CASSPSVVSGETQYF. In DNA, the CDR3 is TGTGCCAGCAGCCCAAGTGTGGTTTCAGGAGAGACCCAGTACTTC.

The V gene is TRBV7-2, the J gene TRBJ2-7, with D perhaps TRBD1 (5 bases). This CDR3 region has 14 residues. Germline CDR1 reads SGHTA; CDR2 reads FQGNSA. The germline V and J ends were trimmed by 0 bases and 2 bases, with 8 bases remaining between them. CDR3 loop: CASSLADSTYEQYF. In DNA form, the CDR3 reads TGTGCCAGCAGCTTAGCTGACAGTACCTACGAGCAGTACTTC.

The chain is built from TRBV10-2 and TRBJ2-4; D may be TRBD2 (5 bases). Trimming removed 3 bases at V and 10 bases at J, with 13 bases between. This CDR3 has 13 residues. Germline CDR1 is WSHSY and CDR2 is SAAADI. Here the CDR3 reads CASSEALPGIQYF. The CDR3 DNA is TGCGCCAGCAGTGAAGCACTACCGGGGATTCAGTACTTC.

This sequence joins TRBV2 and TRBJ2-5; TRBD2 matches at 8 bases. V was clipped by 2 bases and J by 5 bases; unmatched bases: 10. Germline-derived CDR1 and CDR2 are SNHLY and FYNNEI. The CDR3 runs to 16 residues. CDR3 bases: TGTGCCAGCAGTGAAAAGAACGGGGGGGCTGGGGAGACCCAGTACTTC. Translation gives CASSEKNGGAGETQYF.

CDR3 DNA sequence: TGTGCCACGACCCGGGGGTGGAAGAACACTGAAGCTTTCTTT. It specifies CATTRGWKNTEAFF. The V and J genes are TRBV19 and TRBJ1-1, with D perhaps matching TRBD1 (5 bases). Looked up from germline, CDR1 is LNHDA and CDR2 is SQIVND (reference sequence). The CDR3 covers 14 residues. Trimming removed 10 bases at V and 1 base at J, with 16 bases between. The variable domain in full, completed from reference TRBV19 and TRBJ1-1, reads DGGITQSPKYLFRKEGQNVTLSCEQNLNHDAMYWYRQDPGQGLRLIYYSQIVNDFQKGDIAEGYSVSREKKESFPLTVTSAQKNPTAFYLCATTRGWKNTEAFFGQGTRLTVV.

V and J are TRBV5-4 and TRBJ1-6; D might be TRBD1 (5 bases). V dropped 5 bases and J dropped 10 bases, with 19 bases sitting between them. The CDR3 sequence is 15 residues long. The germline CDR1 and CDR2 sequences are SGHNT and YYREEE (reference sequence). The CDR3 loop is CASSSQTRGRSPLHF. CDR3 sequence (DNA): TGTGCCAGCAGTTCCCAAACAAGGGGTAGGTCACCCCTCCACTTT.

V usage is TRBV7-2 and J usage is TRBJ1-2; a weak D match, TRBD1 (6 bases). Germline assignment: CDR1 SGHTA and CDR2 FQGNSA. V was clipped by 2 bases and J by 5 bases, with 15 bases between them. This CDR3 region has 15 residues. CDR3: CASSLYRTVDYGYTF. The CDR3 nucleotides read TGTGCCAGCAGCTTATATCGGACAGTAGATTATGGCTACACCTTC.

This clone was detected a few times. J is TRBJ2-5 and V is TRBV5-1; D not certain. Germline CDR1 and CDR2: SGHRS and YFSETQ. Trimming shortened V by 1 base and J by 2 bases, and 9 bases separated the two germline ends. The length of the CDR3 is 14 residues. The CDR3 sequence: CASSLFGAQETQYF. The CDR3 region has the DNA TGCGCCAGCAGCTTGTTCGGAGCTCAAGAGACCCAGTACTTC. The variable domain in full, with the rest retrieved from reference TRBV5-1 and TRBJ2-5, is KAGVTQTPRYLIKTRGQQVTLSCSPISGHRSVSWYQQTPGQGLQFLFEYFSETQRNKGNFPGRFSGRQFSNSRSEMNVSTLELGDSALYLCASSLFGAQETQYFGPGTRLLVL.

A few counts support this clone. CDR3 coding DNA: TGTGCCAGCAGCCGGACAGGATCGAACTATGGCTACACCTTC. It is translated as CASSRTGSNYGYTF. The chain joins TRBV7-2 to TRBJ1-2, with 7 bases matching TRBD1. The J segment lost 2 bases and the V segment lost 5 bases, leaving 5 bases of the junction unmatched. This CDR3 has 14 amino acids. The germline gives CDR1 SGHTA, CDR2 FQGNSA.

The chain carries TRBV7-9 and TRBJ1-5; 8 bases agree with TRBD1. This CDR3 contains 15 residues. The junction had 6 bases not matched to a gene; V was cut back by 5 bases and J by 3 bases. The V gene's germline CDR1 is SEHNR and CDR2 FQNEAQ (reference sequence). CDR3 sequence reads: CASSPTGQDNQPQHF. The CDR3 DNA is TGTGCCAGCAGCCCAACGGGACAGGACAATCAGCCCCAGCATTTT.

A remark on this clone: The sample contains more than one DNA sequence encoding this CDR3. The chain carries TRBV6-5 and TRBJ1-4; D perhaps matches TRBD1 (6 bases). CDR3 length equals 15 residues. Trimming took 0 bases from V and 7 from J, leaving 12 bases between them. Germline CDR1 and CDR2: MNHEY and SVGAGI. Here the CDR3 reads CASSYSGDTGEKLFF. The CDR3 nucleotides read TGTGCCAGCAGTTACTCTGGGGACACTGGTGAAAAACTGTTTTTT.